This record looks at one T cell receptor beta chain sequence and its context. The target antigen is unknown. These data belong to a study of cytomegalovirus exposure and HLA in healthy donors. Germline V gives CDR1 ENHRY, CDR2 SYGVKD. Trimming removed 4 bases from V and 3 bases from J; junction bases left unmatched: 12. This CDR3 has 16 residues. PCR involved 60 Vbeta and 13 Jbeta primers. Using immunoSEQ multiplex PCR, the repertoire was profiled, and TCRdb retains in-frame clones only, with some absent. The sample holds 95,000 to 100,000 clones; roughly 74% are singletons and the top ten take 1.5% to 2%. Broader study findings: Using the classifier, cytomegalovirus status was reportedly diagnosed with high specificity and sensitivity.

The J gene is TRBJ2-7, the V gene TRBV10-3, with 7 bases matching TRBD2. The clonotype originates from a woman aged 40 to 50 in good health and CMV-seronegative. Input material: PBMCs. CDR3 region: CAISGPELATIYEQYF. Here the CDR3 DNA reads TGTGCCATCAGTGGCCCCGAACTAGCGACCATCTACGAGCAGTACTTC.